Each of the 31 T cell receptor beta chains below was sequenced from the same sample in a study of blood T cell repertoires in COVID-19. Sequencing was performed with immunoSEQ multiplex PCR; in TCRdb, only in-frame clones are kept and a portion is missing. Of about 59,000 clones listed, 70% to 90% are singletons. The specimen sequenced was peripheral blood. The receptors shown here come from a man in his fifties or sixties with acute or convalescent COVID-19.

The genes are TRBV12-5 and TRBJ2-3; 9 positions agree with TRBD2. The germline gives CDR1 LGHNT, CDR2 FRNRAP. This CDR3 has 13 residues. V shed 8 bases, J shed 7 bases, and the junction held 7 bases outside the gene matches. The CDR3 DNA reads TGTGCTAGTTCAGCGGGGGGTGGTTATACGCAGTATTTT. Residues: CASSAGGGYTQYF.

The chain carries TRBV7-8 and TRBJ2-1, with 7 bases matching TRBD2. Per germline, CDR1 SGHVS and CDR2 FQNEAQ. V shed 5 bases, J shed 10 bases, and the junction held 8 bases outside the gene matches. The length of the CDR3 is 13 residues. The CDR3 region has the DNA TGTGCCAGCAGCGGAGCGGGGCCTGGGGAGCAGTTCTTC. Protein: CASSGAGPGEQFF. Full variable domain (missing parts from reference TRBV7-8 and TRBJ2-1): GAGVSQSPRYKVAKRGQDVALRCDPISGHVSLFWYQQALGQGPEFLTYFQNEAQLDKSGLPSDRFFAERPEGSVSTLKIQRTQQEDSAVYLCASSGAGPGEQFFGPGTRLTVL.

The chain links TRBV5-4 to TRBJ1-2; 9 bases agree with TRBD1. The CDR3 is made up of 15 amino acids. Germline V CDR1 and CDR2: SGHNT, YYREEE (reference sequence). V shed 3 bases and J 4 bases; nucleotides not matched to a gene: 7. The CDR3 here is CASSSITGGVYGYTF. CDR3 coding DNA: TGTGCCAGCAGCTCTATAACAGGGGGCGTCTATGGCTACACCTTC.

CDR3 coding DNA: TGTGCCAGCAGAAATCAGGGAGAGACCCAGTACTTC. This translates into CASRNQGETQYF. J is TRBJ2-5 and V is TRBV27; possibly TRBD1 for D (5 bases). The CDR3 is 12 amino acids. The germline V gene has CDR1 MNHEY and CDR2 SMNVEV (reference sequence). V was shortened by 6 bases and J by 4 bases, with 9 bases between the two germline ends.

The gene calls are TRBV30 and TRBJ2-1; 8 bases fit TRBD2. The V segment lost 8 bases and the J segment 4 bases; nucleotides outside the gene matches: 22. The length of the CDR3 is 18 residues. From germline, CDR1 is GTSNPN and CDR2 SVGIG (reference sequence). The DNA for the CDR3 is TGTGCCCGAACCCGCGGCCCAGGTGGCGGGGGGCTATACAATGAGCAGTTCTTC. Translation: CARTRGPGGGGLYNEQFF.

V and J are TRBV19 and TRBJ2-7; 7 bases align to TRBD2. In germline, CDR1 is LNHDA, CDR2 SQIVND (reference sequence). Trimming took 4 bases from V and 2 from J; bases not matched to a gene: 2. The CDR3 sequence is 13 residues long. The DNA of the CDR3 is TGTGCCAGTAGTAGGGGGGGTACCTACGAGCAGTACTTC. Translating it yields CASSRGGTYEQYF.

This clone was observed a few times. This chain links TRBV6-5 with TRBJ2-7; D may be TRBD1 (5 bases). This CDR3 spans 11 amino acids. The ends were cut back, 8 bases at V and 1 base at J, with 6 bases in the middle. CDR1 and CDR2 (germline): MNHEY, SVGAGI. The CDR3: CASGASYEQYF. Here the CDR3 DNA reads TGTGCCAGCGGGGCATCCTACGAGCAGTACTTC.

The chain links TRBV2 to TRBJ1-4, with unresolved D. CDR1 and CDR2 (germline): SNHLY, FYNNEI. The CDR3 totals 15 residues. The ends were cut back, 7 bases at V and 7 bases at J, with 19 bases in the middle. The CDR3 coding sequence is TGTGCCAGCATCCCCGCGGGAGGGTTCGGTGAAAAACTGTTTTTT. It is translated as CASIPAGGFGEKLFF.

V usage is TRBV5-1 and J usage is TRBJ2-5, with TRBD2 identical over 14 bases. The CDR3 is made up of 16 amino acids. Losses at the gene ends were 4 bases for V and 5 bases for J; bases not matched to a gene: 7. Germline CDR1 reads SGHRS; CDR2 reads YFSETQ. CDR3 nucleotide sequence: TGCGCCAGCAGCCCCGGACTAGCGGGGGGATATGAGACCCAGTACTTC. It yields the protein CASSPGLAGGYETQYF.

The chain is built from TRBV19 and TRBJ2-7; D gene unclear. CDR3 size: 15 residues. V was shortened by 2 bases and J by 0 bases, with 11 bases between the two germline ends. Germline loops: CDR1 LNHDA, CDR2 SQIVND (reference sequence). CDR3 residues: CASSIMATGSYEQYF. DNA for the CDR3: TGTGCCAGTAGTATAATGGCCACGGGCTCCTACGAGCAGTACTTC.

The chain carries TRBV6-6 and TRBJ1-6, with 7 bases lining up with TRBD1. The V and J ends lost 2 bases and 8 bases, in that order; junction bases with no gene match: 6. The CDR3 consists of 15 residues. Germline assignment: CDR1 MNHNY and CDR2 SVGAGI (reference sequence). The CDR3 reads CASSYAGQLDSPLHF. In DNA form, the CDR3 reads TGTGCCAGCAGTTACGCGGGACAGTTGGATTCACCCCTCCACTTT.

The chain has TRBV7-8 and TRBJ1-2; possibly TRBD1 for D (6 bases). V was shortened by 1 base and J by 0 bases, with 9 bases between the two germline ends. The germline V gene encodes CDR1 SGHVS and CDR2 FQNEAQ. The CDR3 extends over 15 amino acids. The chain's CDR3 is CASSLEGVSNYGYTF. The CDR3, as DNA: TGTGCCAGCAGCTTAGAGGGGGTTTCTAACTATGGCTACACCTTC.

This sequence joins TRBV18 and TRBJ2-3; 7 positions match TRBD2. Germline V lookup: CDR1 KGHSH, CDR2 LQKENI. V gave up 1 base and J gave up 0 bases; unmatched junction bases: 7. The CDR3 loop spans 17 amino acids. CDR3 residues: CASSPLLGGGSTDTQYF. CDR3 sequence (DNA): TGTGCCAGCTCACCACTTCTCGGCGGGGGAAGCACAGATACGCAGTATTTT.

V and J are TRBV5-1 and TRBJ1-1; no reliable D call. V lost 4 bases and J lost 1, with 11 bases in between. Germline lookup yields CDR1 SGHRS and CDR2 YFSETQ. This CDR3 region has 14 residues. In DNA, the CDR3 is TGCGCCAGCAGCACCCCGTCGGGGAACACTGAAGCTTTCTTT. The encoded protein is CASSTPSGNTEAFF.

The gene calls are TRBV29-1 and TRBJ1-5; TRBD1 aligns across 9 bases. The CDR3 sequence is 12 residues long. Germline CDR1 reads SQVTM; CDR2 reads ANQGSEA. Trimming removed 5 bases from V and 5 bases from J; junction bases left unmatched: 1. For the CDR3, the DNA is TGCAGCGTTAGGACAGGGGATCAGCCCCAGCATTTT. Translation gives CSVRTGDQPQHF. Full variable domain (rest looked up from reference TRBV29-1 and TRBJ1-5): SAVISQKPSRDICQRGTSLTIQCQVDSQVTMMFWYRQQPGQSLTLIATANQGSEATYESGFVIDKFPISRPNLTFSTLTVSNMSPEDSSIYLCSVRTGDQPQHFGDGTRLSIL.

J is TRBJ1-3 and V is TRBV19; D may be TRBD1 (5 bases). Germline V gives CDR1 LNHDA, CDR2 SQIVND (reference sequence). This CDR3 contains 13 residues. V was pared by 5 bases and J by 3 bases, with 8 bases between. CDR3 region: CASSRTSGNTIYF. The CDR3 DNA reads as TGTGCCAGTAGTCGGACAAGTGGAAACACCATATATTTT.

The chain combines TRBV10-3 with TRBJ1-5, with 9 bases that match TRBD1. V lost 6 bases to trimming and J lost 1 base; unmatched junction nucleotides: 7. This CDR3 spans 16 amino acids. Germline V gene sequence: CDR1 ENHRY, CDR2 SYGVKD. In DNA form, the CDR3 reads TGTGCCATCAGCGGACAGGGGTTTACCAGCAATCAGCCCCAGCATTTT. The encoded protein is CAISGQGFTSNQPQHF.

The chain has TRBV4-1 and TRBJ2-3; TRBD1 might be the D (6 bases). V lost 4 bases, J lost 6 bases, and 26 bases lay in between. Looked up from germline, CDR1 is MGHRA and CDR2 is YSYEKL. CDR3 length: 18 residues. CDR3 in DNA: TGCGCCAGCAGCCTTTCCACTATACCGGGACAAGCTGTGGATACGCAGTATTTT. Translating gives CASSLSTIPGQAVDTQYF.

The rearrangement links TRBV6-5 to TRBJ1-5, with a weak D call TRBD1 (6 bases). CDR1 is MNHEY and CDR2 is SVGAGI in the germline V gene. This CDR3 comprises 15 residues. V was pared by 7 bases and J by 3 bases, with 16 bases between. The CDR3 bases are TGTGCCAGCAAGCAGGGGCGAGCCATCAATCAGCCCCAGCATTTT. This encodes CASKQGRAINQPQHF.

This chain connects TRBV28 to TRBJ2-4; 10 bases line up with TRBD1. Trimming removed 5 bases from V and 2 bases from J; junction bases left unmatched: 6. The CDR3 sequence is 16 residues long. Germline loops: CDR1 MDHEN, CDR2 SYDVKM. CDR3 region: CASSRQGAHTKNIQYF. The DNA of the CDR3 is TGTGCCAGCAGTCGACAGGGGGCCCACACCAAAAACATTCAGTACTTC.

The chain joins TRBV15 to TRBJ1-6; D gene uncertain. The V end was cut by 3 bases, the J end by 6 bases, with 12 bases between. CDR1 and CDR2 (germline): LNHNV, YYDKDF (reference sequence). The CDR3 covers 15 residues. CDR3 DNA: TGTGCCACCAGCAGTGTCTCTCGGGGTAATTCACCCCTCCACTTT. Amino acids: CATSSVSRGNSPLHF.

The chain employs TRBV9 and TRBJ2-5; no reliable D call. Germline CDR1 is SGDLS and CDR2 is YYNGEE. V dropped 1 base and J dropped 1 base, with 11 bases sitting between them. The CDR3 spans 15 residues. The CDR3 DNA reads TGTGCCAGCAGCGTACTCGGGTTTTTCCAAGAGACCCAGTACTTC. Amino acids: CASSVLGFFQETQYF.

This clone was observed a few times. The V call is TRBV11-3, the J call TRBJ1-1; possible D gene TRBD1, 5 bases. The germline V gene encodes CDR1 SGHNT and CDR2 YENEEA. The V and J ends lost 5 bases and 7 bases respectively, with 11 bases between them. CDR3 length: 12 amino acids. The CDR3 protein is CASSHRRGEAFF. The CDR3 DNA reads as TGTGCCAGCAGCCATAGGAGGGGTGAAGCTTTCTTT. Complete variable domain (other parts from reference TRBV11-3 and TRBJ1-1): EAGVVQSPRYKIIEKKQPVAFWCNPISGHNTLYWYLQNLGQGPELLIRYENEEAVDDSQLPKDRFSAERLKGVDSTLKIQPAELGDSAVYLCASSHRRGEAFFGQGTRLTVV.

This clone was counted many times. The J gene is TRBJ1-6, the V gene TRBV19; D may be TRBD1 (6 bases). The V gene's germline CDR1 is LNHDA and CDR2 SQIVND (reference sequence). V shed 1 base and J shed 7 bases, with 11 bases lying between them. The CDR3 runs to 15 residues. CDR3 sequence reads: CASSIAQGTNSPLHF. The DNA for the CDR3 is TGTGCCAGTAGTATAGCCCAAGGGACAAATTCACCCCTCCACTTT.

V and J are TRBV19 and TRBJ1-1; 10 bases fit TRBD1. Germline V gene lookup returns CDR1 LNHDA and CDR2 SQIVND (reference sequence). V lost 2 bases to trimming and J lost 2 bases; unmatched junction nucleotides: 2. The CDR3 spans 15 residues. This CDR3 reads CASSIRTGGNTEAFF. The CDR3 DNA reads TGTGCCAGTAGTATAAGGACAGGGGGAAACACTGAAGCTTTCTTT.

This clone occurred a few times. V is TRBV19 and J is TRBJ2-7; D is possibly TRBD1 (6 bases). Looked up from germline, CDR1 is LNHDA and CDR2 is SQIVND (reference sequence). The CDR3 is 13 residues long. With 8 bases removed from V and 1 base from J, the gap between germline ends came to 12 bases. The CDR3 loop reads CASATGGSYEQYF. CDR3 sequence (DNA): TGTGCCAGTGCGACAGGAGGATCCTACGAGCAGTACTTC.

This chain links TRBV19 with TRBJ1-2; D unclear. CDR1 and CDR2 from the germline V gene are LNHDA and SQIVND (reference sequence). This CDR3 is 15 amino acids long. Trimming cost V 6 bases and J 5 bases, with 19 bases left between them. The CDR3 reads CASREGPQGMYGYTF. For the CDR3, the DNA is TGTGCCAGTAGAGAGGGCCCTCAAGGGATGTATGGCTACACCTTC.

This clone was recorded only once. The chain is built from TRBV7-2 and TRBJ2-5, with D possibly being TRBD2 (6 bases). Germline CDR1 SGHTA, CDR2 FQGNSA. This CDR3 has 15 residues. V lost 1 base to trimming and J lost 5 bases, with 14 bases between them. CDR3 DNA: TGTGCCAGCAGCTTAGGGGGGACTGGGTACGAGACCCAGTACTTC. Protein product: CASSLGGTGYETQYF.

The CDR3, as DNA: TGTGCCAGCAGTGATGCCCGAGGGAATCATCAGCCCCAGCATTTT. The encoded protein is CASSDARGNHQPQHF. The rearrangement joins TRBV25-1 to TRBJ1-5; no clear D. With 3 bases removed from V and 5 bases from J, the gap between germline ends came to 14 bases. This CDR3 is 15 amino acids long. The germline CDR1 and CDR2 sequences are MGHDK and SYGVNS.

V is TRBV2 and J is TRBJ2-2; 14 bases map to TRBD2. The CDR3 contains 15 residues. Germline CDR1 is SNHLY and CDR2 is FYNNEI. V lost 6 bases to trimming and J lost 7 bases; unmatched junction nucleotides: 4. The CDR3 coding sequence is TGTGCCAGCAGGGGGACTAGCGGGGGCGTCGGGGAGCTGTTTTTT. It is translated as CASRGTSGGVGELFF.

This sequence joins TRBV2 and TRBJ1-2; the D gene is possibly TRBD1 (5 bases). Trimming removed 3 bases at V and 2 bases at J, with 10 bases between. This CDR3 has 14 residues. Germline V CDR1 and CDR2: SNHLY, FYNNEI. The CDR3 nucleotides are TGTGCCAGCAGTGACAGGGATCAGAACTATGGCTACACCTTC. Translation gives CASSDRDQNYGYTF.